One TCR beta chain is described in this entry. Its antigen is currently unknown. This specimen belongs to a study of a mutant IDH1 vaccine in newly diagnosed glioma. Study context: In some groups vaccination began 4-6 weeks post-radiotherapy; others received it with temozolomide. Treated patients comprised approximately 60% males and around 38% females, mean age roughly 44 years. Beforehand, treatment had been radiotherapy, temozolomide, or both; the majority received both. Study-wide results and limits: Changes to the top peripheral T cell clonotypes appeared unrelated to pseudoprogression.

From germline, CDR1 is MDHEN and CDR2 SYDVKM. CDR3 length: 14 residues. Trimming removed 5 bases from V and 3 bases from J; junction bases left unmatched: 2. The time point here: week 11, during vaccination. A single vaccine dose contained 300 ug of mutant IDH1 20-mer peptide, and topical imiquimod was used with it. Clones were read by immunoSEQ multiplex PCR, and TCRdb kept only the in-frame ones, dropping some. The sample records approximately 110,000 clones, roughly 88% being singletons. This TCR came from a woman between 45 and 60 years old with glioma. The sequenced sample was PBMCs, obtained from a glioma patient whose treatment included an IDH1 peptide vaccine. The rearrangement joins TRBV28 to TRBJ1-2; TRBD1 agrees at 11 bases. For the CDR3, the DNA is TGTGCCAGCAGTACGGGACAGGGGGACTATGGCTACACCTTC. Translating it yields CASSTGQGDYGYTF.